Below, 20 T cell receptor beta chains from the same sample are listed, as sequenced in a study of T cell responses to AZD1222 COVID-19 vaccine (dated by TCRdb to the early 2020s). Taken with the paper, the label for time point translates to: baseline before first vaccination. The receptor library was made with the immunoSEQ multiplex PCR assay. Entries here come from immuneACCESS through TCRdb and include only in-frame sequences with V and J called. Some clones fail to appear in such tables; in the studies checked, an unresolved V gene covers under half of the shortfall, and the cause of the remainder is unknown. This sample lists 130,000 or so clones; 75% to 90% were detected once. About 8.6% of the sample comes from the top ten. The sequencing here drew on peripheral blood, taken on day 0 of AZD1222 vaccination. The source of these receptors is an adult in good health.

DNA for the CDR3: TGTGCCAGCAGCCTGGGGACTAGCGGGAACCAAGAGACCCAGTACTTC. Encoded protein: CASSLGTSGNQETQYF. V gene TRBV11-1 combines with J gene TRBJ2-5, with 13 bases fitting TRBD2. Germline V lookup: CDR1 SGHAT, CDR2 FQDESV (reference sequence). CDR3 size: 16 residues. Germline trimming cut 5 bases from V and 0 bases from J; bases unmatched to any gene: 3.

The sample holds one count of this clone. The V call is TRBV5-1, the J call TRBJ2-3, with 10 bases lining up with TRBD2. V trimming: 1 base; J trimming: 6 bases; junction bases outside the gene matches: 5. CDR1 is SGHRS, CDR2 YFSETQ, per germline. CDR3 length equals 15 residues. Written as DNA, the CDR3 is TGCGCCAGCAGCTTGCGAGCGGGAGGGCCCGATACGCAGTATTTT. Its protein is CASSLRAGGPDTQYF.

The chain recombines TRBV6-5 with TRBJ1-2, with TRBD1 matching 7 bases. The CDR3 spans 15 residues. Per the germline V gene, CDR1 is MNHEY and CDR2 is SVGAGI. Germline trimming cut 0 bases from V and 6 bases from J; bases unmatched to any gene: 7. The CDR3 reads CASSYSIRGLDGYTF. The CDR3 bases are TGTGCCAGCAGTTACTCGATAAGGGGGCTTGATGGCTACACCTTC.

In DNA, the CDR3 is TGTGCCAGCAGCTCCAGCCCTACCTACGAGCAGTACTTC. Protein: CASSSSPTYEQYF. This chain links TRBV5-4 with TRBJ2-7; no reliable D call. V was shortened by 3 bases and J by 2 bases, with 9 bases between the two germline ends. From germline, CDR1 is SGHNT and CDR2 YYREEE (reference sequence). The CDR3 contains 13 residues.

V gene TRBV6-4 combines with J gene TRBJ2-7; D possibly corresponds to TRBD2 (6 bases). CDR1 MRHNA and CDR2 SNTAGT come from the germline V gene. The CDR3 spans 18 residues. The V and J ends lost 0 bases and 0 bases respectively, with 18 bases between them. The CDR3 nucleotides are TGTGCCAGCAGTGACTCTGTAGCTGGGGGGACCCTCTCCTACGAGCAGTACTTC. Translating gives CASSDSVAGGTLSYEQYF.

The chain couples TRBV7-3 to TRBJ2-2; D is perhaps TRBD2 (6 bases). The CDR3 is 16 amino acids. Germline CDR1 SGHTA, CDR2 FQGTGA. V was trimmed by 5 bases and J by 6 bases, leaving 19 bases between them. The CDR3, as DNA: TGTGCCAGCAGCATCGGGACTGCCCTTCCACCCGGGGAGCTGTTTTTT. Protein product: CASSIGTALPPGELFF.

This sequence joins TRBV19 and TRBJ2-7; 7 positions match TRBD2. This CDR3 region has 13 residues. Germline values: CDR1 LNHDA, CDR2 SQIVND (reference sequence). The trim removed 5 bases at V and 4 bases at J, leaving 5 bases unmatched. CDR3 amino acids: CASSGGVRYEQYF. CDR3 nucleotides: TGTGCCAGTAGTGGGGGGGTTCGTTACGAGCAGTACTTC. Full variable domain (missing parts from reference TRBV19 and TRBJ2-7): DGGITQSPKYLFRKEGQNVTLSCEQNLNHDAMYWYRQDPGQGLRLIYYSQIVNDFQKGDIAEGYSVSREKKESFPLTVTSAQKNPTAFYLCASSGGVRYEQYFGPGTRLTVT.

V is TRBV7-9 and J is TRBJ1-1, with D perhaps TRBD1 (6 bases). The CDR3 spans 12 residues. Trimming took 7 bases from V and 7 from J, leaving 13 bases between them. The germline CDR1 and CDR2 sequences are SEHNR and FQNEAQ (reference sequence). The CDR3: CASMSGAVEAFF. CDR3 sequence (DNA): TGTGCCAGCATGTCGGGGGCGGTTGAAGCTTTCTTT. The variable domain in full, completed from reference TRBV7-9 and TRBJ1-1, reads DTGVSQNPRHKITKRGQNVTFRCDPISEHNRLYWYRQTLGQGPEFLTYFQNEAQLEKSRLLSDRFSAERPKGSFSTLEIQRTEQGDSAMYLCASMSGAVEAFFGQGTRLTVV.

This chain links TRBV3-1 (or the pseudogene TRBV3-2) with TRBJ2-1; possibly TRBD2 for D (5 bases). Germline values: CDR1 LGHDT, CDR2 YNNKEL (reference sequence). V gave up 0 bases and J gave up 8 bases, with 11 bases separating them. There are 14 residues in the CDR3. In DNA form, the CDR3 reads TGTGCCAGCAGCCAAGATCGGGGATTCTATGAGCAGTTCTTC. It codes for CASSQDRGFYEQFF.

CDR3 in amino acids: CATSDTGTATYEQYF. CDR3 nucleotide sequence: TGTGCCACCAGTGACACCGGCACGGCGACCTACGAGCAGTACTTC. The rearrangement uses TRBV24-1 and TRBJ2-7, with D hard to call. Germline V CDR1 and CDR2: KGHDR, SFDVKD. The CDR3 spans 15 residues. V gave up 4 bases and J gave up 2 bases, with 14 bases separating them.

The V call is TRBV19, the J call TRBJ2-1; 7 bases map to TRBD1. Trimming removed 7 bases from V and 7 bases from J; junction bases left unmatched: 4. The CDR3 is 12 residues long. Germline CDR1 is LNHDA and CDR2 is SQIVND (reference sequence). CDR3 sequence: CASNLGQNEQFF. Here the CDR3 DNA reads TGTGCCAGTAATCTGGGACAGAATGAGCAGTTCTTC.

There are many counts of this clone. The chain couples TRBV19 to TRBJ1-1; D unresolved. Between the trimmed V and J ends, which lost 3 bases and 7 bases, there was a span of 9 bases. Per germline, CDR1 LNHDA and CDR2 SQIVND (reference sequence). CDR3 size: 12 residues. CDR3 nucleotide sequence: TGTGCCAGTAGTATTGGAAGTATTGAAGCTTTCTTT. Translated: CASSIGSIEAFF.

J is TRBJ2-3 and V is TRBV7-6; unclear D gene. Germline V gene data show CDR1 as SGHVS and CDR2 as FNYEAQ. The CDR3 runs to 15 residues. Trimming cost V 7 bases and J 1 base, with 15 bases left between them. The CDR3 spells CASTLDRWGTDTQYF. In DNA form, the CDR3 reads TGTGCCAGCACCTTGGACCGATGGGGCACAGATACGCAGTATTTT.

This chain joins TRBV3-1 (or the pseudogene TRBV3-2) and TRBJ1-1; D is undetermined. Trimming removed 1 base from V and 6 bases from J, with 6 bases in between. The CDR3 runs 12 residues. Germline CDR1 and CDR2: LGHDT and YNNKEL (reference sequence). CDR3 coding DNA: TGTGCCAGCAGCCAAGGAACCCCTGAAGCTTTCTTT. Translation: CASSQGTPEAFF.

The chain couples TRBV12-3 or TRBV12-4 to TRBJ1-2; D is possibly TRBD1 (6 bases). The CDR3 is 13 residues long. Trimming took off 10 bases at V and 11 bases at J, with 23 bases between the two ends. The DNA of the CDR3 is TGTGCCAACACCGACCCCCAAACAGGGACTTACACCTTC. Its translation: CANTDPQTGTYTF.

DNA for the CDR3: TGTGCCAGCAGTAACATCTATAGCAATCAGCCCCAGCATTTT. Translation: CASSNIYSNQPQHF. This chain uses TRBV28 with TRBJ1-5; the D is unclear. CDR1 and CDR2 from the germline V gene are MDHEN and SYDVKM. The CDR3 contains 14 residues. V was cut by 5 bases and J by 0 bases, with 8 bases left in between.

This CDR3 reads CASSLEVGGRADTQYF. CDR3 bases: TGTGCCAGCAGCTTAGAGGTCGGGGGTCGGGCGGATACGCAGTATTTT. The chain carries TRBV11-2 and TRBJ2-3; tentatively, D is TRBD2 (6 bases). V shed 0 bases and J shed 6 bases, with 16 bases lying between them. The CDR3 extends over 16 amino acids. CDR1 and CDR2 from the germline V gene are SGHAT and FQNNGV. The full variable domain, with the rest looked up from reference TRBV11-2 and TRBJ2-3, is EAGVAQSPRYKIIEKRQSVAFWCNPISGHATLYWYQQILGQGPKLLIQFQNNGVVDDSQLPKDRFSAERLKGVDSTLKIQPAKLEDSAVYLCASSLEVGGRADTQYFGPGTRLTVL.

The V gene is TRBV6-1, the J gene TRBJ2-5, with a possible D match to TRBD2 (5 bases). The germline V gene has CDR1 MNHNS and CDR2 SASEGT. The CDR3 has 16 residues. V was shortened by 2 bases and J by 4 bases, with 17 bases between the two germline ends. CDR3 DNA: TGTGCCAGCAGTGAACGGCGGGTTGTATCGAGAGAGACCCAGTACTTC. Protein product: CASSERRVVSRETQYF.

DNA of the CDR3: TGTGCCAGTAGTCCCCACTGGGATCAGCCCCAGCATTTT. The encoded protein is CASSPHWDQPQHF. The chain carries TRBV19 and TRBJ1-5; D gene ambiguous. Trimming shortened V by 5 bases and J by 5 bases, and 10 bases separated the two germline ends. This CDR3 contains 13 residues. Germline V gene sequence: CDR1 LNHDA, CDR2 SQIVND (reference sequence).

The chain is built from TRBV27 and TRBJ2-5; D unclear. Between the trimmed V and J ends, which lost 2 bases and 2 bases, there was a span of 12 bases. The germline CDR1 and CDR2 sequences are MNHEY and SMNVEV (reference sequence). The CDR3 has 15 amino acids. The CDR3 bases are TGTGCCAGCAGTTTAGGGGTCGGCTTTCAAGAGACCCAGTACTTC. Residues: CASSLGVGFQETQYF.